The clone carrying this TCR beta chain came up a few times. This specimen includes other DNA sequences encoding the same CDR3. The data were produced by immunoSEQ multiplex PCR, yet TCRdb's version contains in-frame clones alone and is incomplete. The sample contains roughly 60,000 clones, around 88% of which appear only once. This entry comes from a study of technical replicates of blood from a few donors. This CDR3 is 13 amino acids long. The germline gives CDR1 GTSNPN, CDR2 SVGIG (reference sequence). The ends were cut back, 0 bases at V and 1 base at J, with 6 bases in the middle. The clonotype was recovered from a human donor in good health. Some clones in this sample may be carry-over from other donors' samples. The sequenced sample was PBMCs. The rearrangement links TRBV30 to TRBJ1-1, with D unresolved. The CDR3 DNA reads as TGTGCCTGGAGTGTTCGGGGGAACACTGAAGCTTTCTTT. Translated: CAWSVRGNTEAFF.